This T cell receptor beta chain comes out of a study of blood T cell repertoires in COVID-19. Study as a whole: From T cells, B-cell-depleted T cells, or PBMCs came the material, which was cDNA or gDNA.

This CDR3 region has 14 residues. Germline loops: CDR1 LNHDA, CDR2 SQIVND (reference sequence). The V gene lost 5 bases and the J gene lost 8 bases, with 15 bases spanning the gap. Generated by immunoSEQ multiplex PCR, the TCRdb table keeps only in-frame clones and is missing some. The sample has 25,000 to 35,000 clones, 65% to 90% seen once; the top ten hold over 7.5%. The source material was peripheral blood. This TCR derives from an elderly man with active COVID-19. This chain connects TRBV19 to TRBJ1-4; TRBD1 might be the D (6 bases). The CDR3 here is CASSFSDRPEKLFF. The CDR3 DNA reads TGTGCCAGTAGTTTTTCGGACAGACCAGAAAAACTGTTTTTT.